The entry below gives a single TCR beta chain sequence along with its context. Different DNA sequences within this sample yield the same CDR3. The CDR3 covers 13 residues. Germline CDR1 SGHTA, CDR2 FQGNSA. The germline V and J ends were trimmed by 1 base and 4 bases, with 4 bases remaining between them. The sample is drawn from a study of shared clonotypes between healthy human individuals. Study background: Used for every donor were three CD4 naive, three CD4 memory, two CD8 naive and one CD8 memory plate.

Produced via immunoSEQ multiplex PCR; TCRdb's table is partial and in-frame only. The sample consists of 950,000 to 1,200,000 clones, approximately 75% of them appearing once. The sequence came from a man between 18 and 29 years old in good health. Some clones in this sample may be carry-over from other donors' samples. V gene TRBV7-2 combines with J gene TRBJ2-2; D call uncertain. The sequenced sample consisted of memory CD4+ T cells from PBMCs. The subset is: CD45RA-negative fraction. As DNA, the CDR3 is TGTGCCAGCAGCTTAGAGGGCACCGGGGAGCTGTTTTTT. Translated, it gives CASSLEGTGELFF.